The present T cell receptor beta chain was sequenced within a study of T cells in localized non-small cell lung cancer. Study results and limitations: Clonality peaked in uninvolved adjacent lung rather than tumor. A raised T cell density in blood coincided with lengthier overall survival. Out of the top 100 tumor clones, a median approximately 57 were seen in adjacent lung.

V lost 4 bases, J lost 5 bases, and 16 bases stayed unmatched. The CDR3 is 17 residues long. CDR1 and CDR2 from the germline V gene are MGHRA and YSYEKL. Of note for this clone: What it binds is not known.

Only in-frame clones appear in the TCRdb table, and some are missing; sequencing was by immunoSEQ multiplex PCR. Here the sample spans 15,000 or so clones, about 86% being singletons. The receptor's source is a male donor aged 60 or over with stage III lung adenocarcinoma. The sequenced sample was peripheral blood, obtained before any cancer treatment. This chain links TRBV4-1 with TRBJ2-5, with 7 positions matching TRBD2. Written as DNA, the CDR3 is TGCGCCAGCAGCCGCGATCATGGGGGGGGGACGGATGAGACCCAGTACTTC. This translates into CASSRDHGGGTDETQYF.